This T cell receptor (beta chain) comes out of a study of CD8 T cells in ankylosing spondylitis. The CDR3 has 12 amino acids. Trimming removed 3 bases at V and 12 bases at J, with 12 bases between. TCRdb used MiXCR to reprocess the 5' RACE reads, holding one entry per CDR3 protein. In the table there are some 400,000 distinct CDR3 sequences, 20% to 25% of which are singletons. Regarding the study as a whole: Typical of ankylosing spondylitis blood, it appeared, was a TCR beta motif of roughly eight highly homologous variants. A CD8+ phenotype characterized the disease-linked clones, which were relatively rare in peripheral blood.

The sample holds many counts of this clonotype. No antigen is known for it. The V and J genes are TRBV12-3 or TRBV12-4 and TRBJ2-1; the D is unclear. The material sequenced was blood, either unsorted or a sorted T cell fraction (not recorded which). The clonotype originates from a male donor with ankylosing spondylitis. The CDR3 loop is CASSFPRLAQFF. CDR3 nucleotides: TGTGCCAGCAGTTTCCCTAGGTTGGCGCAGTTCTTC.